This T cell receptor beta chain emerged from a study of Graves' ophthalmopathy and Graves' hyperthyroidism. Amplification of the TCR beta CDR3 regions used RNA transcripts (as template). HTBI primers served in a first-round RT-PCR, which a second-round multiplex PCR followed. TCRdb re-analysed the multiplex PCR reads in MiXCR, keeping a single row per CDR3 protein. This sample has approximately 640,000 distinct CDR3 sequences, with more than 40% found just once. This clonotype has at least ten counts. V lost 1 base and J lost 4, with 14 bases in between. The CDR3 runs to 15 residues. Germline CDR1 reads SGHTA; CDR2 reads FQGNSA.

The sequenced material came from peripheral blood. V gene TRBV7-2 combines with J gene TRBJ2-7, with D unresolved. The receptor was isolated from an adult man with Graves' ophthalmopathy. CDR3 nucleotides: TGTGCCAGCAGCTTAGATAGGGAAACGCTATACGAGCAGTACTTC. It specifies CASSLDRETLYEQYF.